The TCR beta chain under discussion was sequenced for a study of regulatory T cells in long-lasting Graves disease. In this sample, this clonotype turned up a few times. Specified time point: newly diagnosed GD, antithyroid drugs for less than 3 months. Extracted RNA from PBMCs served as the source of the TCR library. Construction of TCR beta libraries relied on iRepertoire HTBI primers and on Arm-PCR targeting CDR3 regions. TCRdb ran MiXCR on the multiplex PCR reads and lists one entry per CDR3 protein. In the table there are 420,000 or so distinct CDR3 sequences, around 17% of which are singletons. This CDR3 has 16 residues. V gave up 7 bases and J gave up 6 bases; unmatched junction bases: 13. The germline V gene has CDR1 SGHRS and CDR2 YFSETQ. This same sample was also taken into another study, of T cells in Graves' hyperthyroidism and ophthalmopathy.

This chain links TRBV5-1 with TRBJ2-1; TRBD1 matches at 10 bases. The source was peripheral blood mononuclear cells (PBMCs), collected at new diagnosis, from a patient treated with antithyroid drugs. The sequence came from a woman between 18 and 29 years old with Graves disease. CDR3 coding DNA: TGCGCCAGCTCAACCGAGGGGACAGGGGTGAGCAATGAGCAGTTCTTC. As protein: CASSTEGTGVSNEQFF. Drawing the rest from reference TRBV5-1 and TRBJ2-1, the complete variable domain is KAGVTQTPRYLIKTRGQQVTLSCSPISGHRSVSWYQQTPGQGLQFLFEYFSETQRNKGNFPGRFSGRQFSNSRSEMNVSTLELGDSALYLCASSTEGTGVSNEQFFGPGTRLTVL.